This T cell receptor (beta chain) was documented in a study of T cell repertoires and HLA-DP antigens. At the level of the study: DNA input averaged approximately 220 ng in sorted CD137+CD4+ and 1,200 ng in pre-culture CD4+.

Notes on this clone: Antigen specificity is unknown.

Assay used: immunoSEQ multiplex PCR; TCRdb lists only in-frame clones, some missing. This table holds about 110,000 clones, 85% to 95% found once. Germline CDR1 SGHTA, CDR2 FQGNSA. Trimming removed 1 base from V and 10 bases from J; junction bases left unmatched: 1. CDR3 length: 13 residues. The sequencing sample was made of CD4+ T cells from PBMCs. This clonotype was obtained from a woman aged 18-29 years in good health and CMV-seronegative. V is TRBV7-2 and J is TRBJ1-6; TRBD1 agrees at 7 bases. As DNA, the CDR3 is TGTGCCAGCAGCTTAGAAGGGGGCTCACCCCTCCACTTT. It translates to CASSLEGGSPLHF.